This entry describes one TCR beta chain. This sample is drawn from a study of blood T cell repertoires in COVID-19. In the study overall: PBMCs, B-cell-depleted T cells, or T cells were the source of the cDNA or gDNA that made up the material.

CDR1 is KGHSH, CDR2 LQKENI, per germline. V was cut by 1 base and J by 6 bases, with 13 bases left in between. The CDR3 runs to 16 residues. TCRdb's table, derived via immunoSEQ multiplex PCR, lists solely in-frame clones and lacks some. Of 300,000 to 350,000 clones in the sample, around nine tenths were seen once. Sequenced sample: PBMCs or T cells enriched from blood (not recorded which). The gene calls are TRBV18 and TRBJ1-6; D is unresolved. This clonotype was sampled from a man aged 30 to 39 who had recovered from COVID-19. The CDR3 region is CASSPRPLGINSPLHF. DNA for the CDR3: TGTGCCAGCTCACCACGACCTCTCGGGATTAATTCACCCCTCCACTTT.